This T cell receptor beta chain was identified during a study of CD8+ T cells in alopecia areata. The treatment denotes: oral pan-JAK inhibitor, 5-10 mg twice daily. Cell sorting was applied to PBMCs, and CD4+ and CD8+ T cells were collected. Trimming took off 6 bases at V and 3 bases at J, with 18 bases between the two ends. The CDR3 sequence is 15 residues long. Germline CDR1 is MNHNS and CDR2 is SASEGT. cDNA serving as the sequencing template came from extracted, reverse transcribed RNA. TCRdb's table, derived via immunoSEQ multiplex PCR, lists solely in-frame clones and lacks some. The profile shows 200,000 to 250,000 clones, approximately 65% of them singletons.

The TCR originated in a human donor with alopecia areata. The V gene is TRBV6-1, the J gene TRBJ2-7, with D perhaps matching TRBD1 (5 bases). The sequencing used CD4+ T cells sorted from blood, collected around week 46, from a patient treated with tofacitinib. CDR3 protein: CASSDSRGRIYEQYF. In nucleotides, the CDR3 is TGTGCCAGCAGCGATAGTAGGGGAAGAATCTACGAGCAGTACTTC.